Following are 22 T cell receptor beta chains from one sample sequenced in a study of blood T cell repertoires in COVID-19. Clones were read by immunoSEQ multiplex PCR, and TCRdb kept only the in-frame ones, dropping some. The sample carries around 100,000 clones, around four fifths recorded once. The sample comprised peripheral blood. The source of these receptors is a man in his sixties or seventies with active or convalescent COVID-19.

The chain is built from TRBV9 and TRBJ2-3; TRBD1 agrees at 9 bases. Germline loops: CDR1 SGDLS, CDR2 YYNGEE. The CDR3 loop spans 16 amino acids. After removal of 3 bases from V and 4 bases from J, the junction contained 9 bases not matched to a gene. In DNA form, the CDR3 reads TGTGCCAGCAGCGCCCGGGACAGGGATTTCCCAGATACGCAGTATTTT. Protein: CASSARDRDFPDTQYF.

The rearrangement links TRBV29-1 to TRBJ2-7, with 7 bases identical to TRBD2. The CDR3 is 14 amino acids. V gave up 0 bases and J gave up 0 bases; unmatched junction bases: 2. Germline-derived CDR1 and CDR2 are SQVTM and ANQGSEA. This CDR3 is CSVEDGRVSYEQYF. DNA for the CDR3: TGCAGCGTTGAAGATGGGAGGGTCTCCTACGAGCAGTACTTC.

The rearrangement uses TRBV9 and TRBJ2-2, with D possibly being TRBD2 (5 bases). Germline V gene lookup returns CDR1 SGDLS and CDR2 YYNGEE. Trimming shortened V by 0 bases and J by 6 bases, and 12 bases separated the two germline ends. The CDR3 spans 15 residues. The CDR3 DNA sequence: TGTGCCAGCAGCGTAGGCGGACTTCTCCCCGGGGAGCTGTTTTTT. Translation: CASSVGGLLPGELFF.

The rearrangement links TRBV14 to TRBJ1-2; TRBD1 agrees at 9 bases. V shed 4 bases, J shed 7 bases, and the junction held 10 bases outside the gene matches. The CDR3 is 15 residues long. CDR1 is SGHDN, CDR2 FVKESK, per germline. The CDR3 loop reads CASSLSGQGFFGYTF. CDR3 sequence (DNA): TGTGCCAGCAGCCTTTCGGGACAGGGCTTTTTTGGCTACACCTTC.

There are a few counts of this clone. This chain connects TRBV30 to TRBJ2-7; 13 nucleotides line up with TRBD2. CDR3 length: 15 amino acids. J gave up 2 bases and V 1 base, and 2 bases lay outside the gene matches. Germline V gene sequence: CDR1 GTSNPN, CDR2 SVGIG (reference sequence). The CDR3 region is CAWSGLAGGTYEQYF. CDR3 DNA sequence: TGTGCCTGGAGTGGACTAGCGGGGGGTACCTACGAGCAGTACTTC.

This rearrangement joins TRBV24-1 to TRBJ2-7; D uncertain. Germline V gives CDR1 KGHDR, CDR2 SFDVKD. CDR3 length: 13 amino acids. V gave up 4 bases and J gave up 0 bases, with 6 bases separating them. CDR3 coding DNA: TGTGCCACCAGTGACACCTACTCCTACGAGCAGTACTTC. Its translation is CATSDTYSYEQYF.

This CDR3 is CASTSGGGRRQFF. The CDR3 nucleotides read TGTGCCAGCACCTCCGGAGGGGGCCGGCGGCAGTTCTTC. This chain connects TRBV27 to TRBJ2-1; the D gene is possibly TRBD1 (7 bases). Per the germline V gene, CDR1 is MNHEY and CDR2 is SMNVEV (reference sequence). The CDR3 extends over 13 amino acids. The V end lost 7 bases, the J end lost 12 bases, and 19 bases lay between the germline ends.

The chain has TRBV19 and TRBJ2-3; D possibly corresponds to TRBD1 (5 bases). The CDR3 loop spans 14 amino acids. The germline V and J ends were trimmed by 1 base and 4 bases, with 9 bases remaining between them. The V gene's germline CDR1 is LNHDA and CDR2 SQIVND (reference sequence). Here the CDR3 reads CASSIAARADTQYF. In nucleotides, the CDR3 is TGTGCCAGTAGTATAGCGGCCAGGGCAGATACGCAGTATTTT.

The rearrangement uses TRBV5-1 and TRBJ1-6, with 7 bases identical to TRBD1. J lost 8 bases, V lost 0 bases, and 5 bases had no gene match. Germline V gene lookup returns CDR1 SGHRS and CDR2 YFSETQ. This CDR3 has 15 residues. This CDR3 is CASSLETGSDSPLHF. In DNA form, the CDR3 reads TGCGCCAGCAGCTTGGAGACAGGGTCGGATTCACCCCTCCACTTT.

This clone was counted between two and nine times. V is TRBV7-2 and J is TRBJ1-1; 9 bases fit TRBD1. The CDR3 sequence is 16 residues long. Germline V gives CDR1 SGHTA, CDR2 FQGNSA. The V segment lost 2 bases and the J segment 7 bases; nucleotides outside the gene matches: 11. The CDR3 nucleotides are TGTGCCAGCAGCTTATTGACAGGACAGGGGTTGATTGAAGCTTTCTTT. Translating gives CASSLLTGQGLIEAFF.

This clone appeared a single time. This chain connects TRBV12-3 or TRBV12-4 to TRBJ2-7; tentative D call: TRBD1 (6 bases). The CDR3 sequence is 12 residues long. The germline V and J ends were trimmed by 8 bases and 3 bases, with 11 bases remaining between them. In DNA, the CDR3 is TGTGCCAGCTCCGGGACACACTACGAGCAGTACTTC. It translates to CASSGTHYEQYF.

The chain has TRBV18 and TRBJ2-7; 13 bases are shared with TRBD2. Germline V gene lookup returns CDR1 KGHSH and CDR2 LQKENI. The CDR3 runs to 14 residues. The V gene end was trimmed by 3 bases and the J gene end by 4 bases; junction bases not matched to a gene: 0. The CDR3 DNA follows: TGTGCCAGCTCACCGGGACTAGCGGGGTACGAGCAGTACTTC. Translation: CASSPGLAGYEQYF.

This chain connects TRBV4-2 to TRBJ1-1; 9 bases are a match to TRBD1. J gave up 2 bases and V 0 bases, and 7 bases lay outside the gene matches. The CDR3 extends over 17 amino acids. In germline, CDR1 is LGHNA, CDR2 YNFKEQ. CDR3 nucleotides: TGTGCCAGCAGCCAAGAAGGGACAGGGTGGGGCAACACTGAAGCTTTCTTT. Amino acids: CASSQEGTGWGNTEAFF.

The chain employs TRBV4-2 and TRBJ2-6; 16 bases line up with TRBD2. Germline V gene data show CDR1 as LGHNA and CDR2 as YNFKEQ. The CDR3 runs 24 residues. After removal of 1 base from V and 4 bases from J, the junction contained 19 bases not matched to a gene. For the CDR3, the DNA is TGTGCCAGCAGCCAAGCCCAGTCGGGACTAGCGGGAGGGCCAAGCTCGGTGGGGGCCAACGTCCTGACTTTC. Translating it yields CASSQAQSGLAGGPSSVGANVLTF.

The J gene is TRBJ2-7, the V gene TRBV5-1; 10 bases are a match to TRBD1. With V trimmed by 3 bases and J by 2 bases, 5 bases remained unmatched. This CDR3 region has 15 residues. From germline, CDR1 is SGHRS and CDR2 YFSETQ. The CDR3 protein is CASSSDRGPAYEQYF. The CDR3 DNA reads TGCGCCAGCAGCTCAGACAGGGGGCCAGCCTACGAGCAGTACTTC.

The J gene is TRBJ2-1, the V gene TRBV18, with 8 bases matching TRBD1. Germline CDR1 is KGHSH and CDR2 is LQKENI. This CDR3 region has 15 residues. Germline trimming cut 3 bases from V and 4 bases from J; bases unmatched to any gene: 5. CDR3: CASSPGTGDYNEQFF. The CDR3 DNA sequence: TGTGCCAGCTCACCTGGGACAGGAGATTACAATGAGCAGTTCTTC.

This chain joins TRBV10-1 and TRBJ1-5, with D perhaps TRBD1 (5 bases). CDR1 is WNHNN and CDR2 is SYGVQD in the germline V gene (reference sequence). This CDR3 region has 17 residues. V gave up 6 bases and J gave up 0 bases, with 18 bases separating them. The CDR3 region has the DNA TGCGCCAGCAGCCTCAGGGAGGAGGGCCGTAGCAATCAGCCCCAGCATTTT. This gives the protein CASSLREEGRSNQPQHF.

The chain employs TRBV6-5 and TRBJ2-7; TRBD2 might be the D (5 bases). CDR3 length: 15 amino acids. V shed 0 bases and J shed 3 bases, with 12 bases lying between them. The germline gives CDR1 MNHEY, CDR2 SVGAGI. CDR3 region: CASSYSPTTIYEQYF. The DNA for the CDR3 is TGTGCCAGCAGTTACTCTCCGACTACCATCTACGAGCAGTACTTC.

V and J are TRBV7-3 and TRBJ2-2; 9 bases match TRBD2. The CDR3 loop spans 16 amino acids. After removal of 5 bases from V and 4 bases from J, the junction contained 8 bases not matched to a gene. Germline CDR1 reads SGHTA; CDR2 reads FQGTGA. CDR3 in DNA: TGTGCCAGCAGCAGGGGGGCTAGCGGGGCCACCGGGGAGCTGTTTTTT. Its protein product is CASSRGASGATGELFF.

Concerning this clone itself: Other DNA sequences in the same sample also yield this CDR3. This sequence joins TRBV10-3 and TRBJ2-2; 10 bases fit TRBD1. Germline V gene sequence: CDR1 ENHRY, CDR2 SYGVKD. Trimming at V came to 3 bases and at J to 4 bases, leaving 2 bases not matched to a gene. The CDR3 is 15 amino acids. Written as DNA, the CDR3 is TGTGCCATCAGTGATAGGACAGGGGGCACCGGGGAGCTGTTTTTT. It codes for CAISDRTGGTGELFF.

The V and J genes are TRBV6-2 or TRBV6-3 and TRBJ1-6; D is uncertain. Germline loops: CDR1 MNHEY, CDR2 SVGEGT. The CDR3 sequence is 15 residues long. With 5 bases removed from V and 8 bases from J, the gap between germline ends came to 16 bases. The CDR3 is CASSPTPDGDSPLHF. The CDR3 region has the DNA TGTGCCAGCAGTCCCACACCTGATGGTGATTCACCCCTCCACTTT.

The chain recombines TRBV5-6 with TRBJ2-7, with D possibly TRBD1 on 5 matching bases. Germline-derived CDR1 and CDR2 are SGHDT and YYEEEE. The CDR3 consists of 14 residues. V lost 0 bases and J lost 5, with 12 bases in between. The CDR3 sequence is CASSLGQYYDEQYF. CDR3 DNA: TGTGCCAGCAGCTTGGGACAGTATTACGACGAGCAGTACTTC.